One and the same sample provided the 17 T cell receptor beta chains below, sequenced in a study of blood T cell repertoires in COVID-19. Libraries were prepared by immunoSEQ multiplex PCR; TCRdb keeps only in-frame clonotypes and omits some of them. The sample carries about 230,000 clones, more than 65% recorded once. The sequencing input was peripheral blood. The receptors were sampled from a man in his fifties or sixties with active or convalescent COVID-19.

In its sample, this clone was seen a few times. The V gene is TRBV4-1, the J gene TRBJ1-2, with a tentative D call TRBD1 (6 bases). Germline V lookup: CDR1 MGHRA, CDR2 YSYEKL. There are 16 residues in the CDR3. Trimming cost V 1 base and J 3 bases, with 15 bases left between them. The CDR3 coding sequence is TGCGCCAGCAGCCAAGGGGGGGGGCGAGGCGACTATGGCTACACCTTC. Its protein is CASSQGGGRGDYGYTF.

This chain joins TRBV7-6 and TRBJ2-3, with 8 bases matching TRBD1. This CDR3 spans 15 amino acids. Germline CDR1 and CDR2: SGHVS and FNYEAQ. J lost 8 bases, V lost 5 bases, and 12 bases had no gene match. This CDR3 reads CASSPTRQGKGTQYF. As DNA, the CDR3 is TGTGCCAGCAGCCCGACCCGACAGGGGAAGGGTACGCAGTATTTT. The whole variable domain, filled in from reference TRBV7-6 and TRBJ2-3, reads GAGVSQSPRYKVTKRGQDVALRCDPISGHVSLYWYRQALGQGPEFLTYFNYEAQQDKSGLPNDRFSAERPEGSISTLTIQRTEQRDSAMYRCASSPTRQGKGTQYFGPGTRLTVL.

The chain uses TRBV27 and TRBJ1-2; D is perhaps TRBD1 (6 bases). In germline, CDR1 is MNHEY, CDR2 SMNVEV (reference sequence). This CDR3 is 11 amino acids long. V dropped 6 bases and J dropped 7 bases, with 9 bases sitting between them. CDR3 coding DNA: TGTGCCAGCAGCGCAGGGGTTGGCTACACCTTC. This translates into CASSAGVGYTF.

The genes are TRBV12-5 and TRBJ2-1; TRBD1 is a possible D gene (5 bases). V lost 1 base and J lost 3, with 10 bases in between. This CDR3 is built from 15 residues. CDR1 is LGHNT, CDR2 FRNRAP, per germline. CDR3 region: CASGLGRAIYNEQFF. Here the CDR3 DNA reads TGTGCTAGTGGTTTGGGCAGGGCGATCTACAATGAGCAGTTCTTC.

CDR3 protein: CAWTVGTSHHTDTQYF. CDR3 bases: TGTGCCTGGACTGTCGGGACTAGTCATCACACAGATACGCAGTATTTT. The V and J genes are TRBV30 and TRBJ2-3; 8 bases agree with TRBD2. This CDR3 has 16 residues. Germline CDR1 reads GTSNPN; CDR2 reads SVGIG (reference sequence). The V segment lost 4 bases and the J segment 2 bases; nucleotides outside the gene matches: 11.

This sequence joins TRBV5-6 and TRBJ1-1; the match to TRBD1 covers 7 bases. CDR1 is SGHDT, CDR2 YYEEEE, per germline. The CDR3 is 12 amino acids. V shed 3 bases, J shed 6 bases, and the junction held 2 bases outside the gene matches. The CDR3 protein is CASSSGQAEAFF. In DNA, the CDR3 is TGTGCCAGCAGCTCCGGACAGGCTGAAGCTTTCTTT.

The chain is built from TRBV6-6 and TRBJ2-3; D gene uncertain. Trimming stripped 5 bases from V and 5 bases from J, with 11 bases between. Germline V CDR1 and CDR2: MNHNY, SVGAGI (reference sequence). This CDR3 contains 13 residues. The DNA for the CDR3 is TGTGCCAGCAGTGCGGTTGGCAGAGATACGCAGTATTTT. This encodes CASSAVGRDTQYF.

The CDR3 DNA reads as TGTGCCTACGATATTCTAGCTAGCACAGATACGCAGTATTTT. Protein product: CAYDILASTDTQYF. J is TRBJ2-3 and V is TRBV30; perhaps TRBD2 as D (5 bases). The germline V gene has CDR1 GTSNPN and CDR2 SVGIG (reference sequence). Trimming removed 7 bases at V and 0 bases at J, with 14 bases between. The CDR3 is 14 amino acids.

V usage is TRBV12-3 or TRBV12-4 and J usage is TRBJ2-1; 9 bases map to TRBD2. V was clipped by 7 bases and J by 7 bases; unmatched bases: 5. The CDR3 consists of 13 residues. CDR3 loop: CASIRGGENEQFF. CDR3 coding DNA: TGTGCCAGCATTCGCGGGGGGGAGAATGAGCAGTTCTTC.

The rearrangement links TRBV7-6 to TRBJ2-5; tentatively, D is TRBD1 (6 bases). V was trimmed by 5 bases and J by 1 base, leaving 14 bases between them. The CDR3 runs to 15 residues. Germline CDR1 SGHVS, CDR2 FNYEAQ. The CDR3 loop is CASSEAQGIQETQYF. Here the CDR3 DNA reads TGTGCCAGCAGCGAAGCTCAGGGGATCCAAGAGACCCAGTACTTC.

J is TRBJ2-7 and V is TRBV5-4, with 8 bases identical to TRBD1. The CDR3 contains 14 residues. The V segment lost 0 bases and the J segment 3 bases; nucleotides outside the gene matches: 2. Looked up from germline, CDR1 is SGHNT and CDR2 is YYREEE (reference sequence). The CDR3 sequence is CASSLGTGRYEQYF. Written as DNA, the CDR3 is TGTGCCAGCAGCTTGGGGACAGGGCGCTACGAGCAGTACTTC.

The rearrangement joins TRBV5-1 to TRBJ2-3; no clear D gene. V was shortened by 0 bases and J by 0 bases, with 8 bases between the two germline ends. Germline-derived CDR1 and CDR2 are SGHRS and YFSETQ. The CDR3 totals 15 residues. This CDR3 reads CASSLGRPSTDTQYF. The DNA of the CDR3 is TGCGCCAGCAGCTTGGGGAGACCTAGCACAGATACGCAGTATTTT. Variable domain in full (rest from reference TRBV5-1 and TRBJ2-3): KAGVTQTPRYLIKTRGQQVTLSCSPISGHRSVSWYQQTPGQGLQFLFEYFSETQRNKGNFPGRFSGRQFSNSRSEMNVSTLELGDSALYLCASSLGRPSTDTQYFGPGTRLTVL.

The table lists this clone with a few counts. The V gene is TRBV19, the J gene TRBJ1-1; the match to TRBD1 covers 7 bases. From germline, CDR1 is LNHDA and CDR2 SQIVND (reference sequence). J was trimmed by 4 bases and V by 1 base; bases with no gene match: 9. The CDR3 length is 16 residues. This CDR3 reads CASSIVNRGSGTEAFF. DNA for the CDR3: TGTGCCAGTAGTATAGTAAACAGGGGATCGGGCACTGAAGCTTTCTTT.

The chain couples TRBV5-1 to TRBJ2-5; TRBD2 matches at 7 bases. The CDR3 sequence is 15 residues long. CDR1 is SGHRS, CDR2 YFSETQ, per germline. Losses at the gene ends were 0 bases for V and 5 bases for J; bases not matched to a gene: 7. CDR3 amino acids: CASSLVGVAGETQYF. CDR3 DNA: TGCGCCAGCAGCTTGGTCGGCGTAGCGGGTGAGACCCAGTACTTC.

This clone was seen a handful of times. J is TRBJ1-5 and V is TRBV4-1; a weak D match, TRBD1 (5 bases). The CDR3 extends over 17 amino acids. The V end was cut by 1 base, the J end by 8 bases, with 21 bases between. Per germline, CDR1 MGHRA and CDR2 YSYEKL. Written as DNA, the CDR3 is TGCGCCAGCAGCCAAGTAGATATGGGGCTGCTGTATGAGCCCCAGCATTTT. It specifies CASSQVDMGLLYEPQHF.

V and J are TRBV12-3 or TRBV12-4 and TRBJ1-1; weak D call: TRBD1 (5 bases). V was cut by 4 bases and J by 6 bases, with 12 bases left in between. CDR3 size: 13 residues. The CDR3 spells CASSSSGLSEAFF. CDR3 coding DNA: TGTGCCAGCAGTTCGTCAGGGTTGTCTGAAGCTTTCTTT.

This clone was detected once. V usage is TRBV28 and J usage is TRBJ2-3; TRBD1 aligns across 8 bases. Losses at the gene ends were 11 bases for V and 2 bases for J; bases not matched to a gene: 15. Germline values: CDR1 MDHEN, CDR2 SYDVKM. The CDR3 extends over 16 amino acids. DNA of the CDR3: TGTGCCGGCACTCTCCTCGGGACAGGACACACAGATACGCAGTATTTT. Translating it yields CAGTLLGTGHTDTQYF.